This entry lists 5 T cell receptor beta chains sequenced from one sample in a study of blood T cell repertoires in COVID-19. TCRdb keeps only in-frame clones here, not all; method: immunoSEQ multiplex PCR. The table has roughly 200,000 clones, around nine tenths seen once. The sequenced sample was peripheral blood. These TCRs come from a man aged 60 to 75 who had recovered from COVID-19.

The gene calls are TRBV25-1 and TRBJ2-7, with D perhaps TRBD1 (5 bases). From germline, CDR1 is MGHDK and CDR2 SYGVNS. Trimming took off 6 bases at V and 7 bases at J, with 13 bases between the two ends. The CDR3 totals 12 residues. The CDR3 sequence is CASSEQGEEQYF. The CDR3 coding sequence is TGTGCCAGCAGCGAGCAGGGCGAGGAGCAGTACTTC.

The chain employs TRBV5-1 and TRBJ2-1; TRBD1 matches 9 bases. The CDR3 length is 15 residues. The V segment lost 0 bases and the J segment 10 bases; nucleotides outside the gene matches: 8. Germline V gene data show CDR1 as SGHRS and CDR2 as YFSETQ. The CDR3 DNA follows: TGCGCCAGCAGCTTGGAGTGGACAGGGGCAGGGGAGCAGTTCTTC. It yields the protein CASSLEWTGAGEQFF.

This clone was recorded once. The chain has TRBV3-1 (or the pseudogene TRBV3-2) and TRBJ1-1; no definite D call. This CDR3 is 14 amino acids long. The V gene's germline CDR1 is LGHDT and CDR2 YNNKEL (reference sequence). V lost 4 bases and J 0 bases, leaving 9 bases between the germline ends. The CDR3 reads CASSPNRVNTEAFF. The CDR3 nucleotides are TGTGCCAGCAGCCCCAACCGGGTGAACACTGAAGCTTTCTTT.

This chain joins TRBV27 and TRBJ2-3, with TRBD2 identical over 7 bases. The germline CDR1 and CDR2 sequences are MNHEY and SMNVEV (reference sequence). The CDR3 spans 16 residues. Trimming cost V 9 bases and J 0 bases; bases outside gene matches: 12. The CDR3 spells CARREGGPLSTDTQYF. Here the CDR3 DNA reads TGTGCCAGAAGGGAGGGAGGGCCGCTCAGCACAGATACGCAGTATTTT.

The rearrangement links TRBV7-2 to TRBJ1-2; no firm D call. V gave up 5 bases and J gave up 6 bases, with 13 bases separating them. The germline gives CDR1 SGHTA, CDR2 FQGNSA. The CDR3 has 13 amino acids. The CDR3 DNA reads TGTGCCAGCAGCCGGAGTCCCTCCGATGGCTACACCTTC. It specifies CASSRSPSDGYTF. Filled out from reference TRBV7-2 and TRBJ1-2, the complete variable domain reads GAGVSQSPSNKVTEKGKDVELRCDPISGHTALYWYRQSLGQGLEFLIYFQGNSAPDKSGLPSDRFSAERTGGSVSTLTIQRTQQEDSAVYLCASSRSPSDGYTFGSGTRLTVV.